One T cell receptor beta chain is described in this entry. This record comes from a study of blood T cell repertoires in COVID-19. In the study overall: Acute and convalescent COVID-19 specimens originated in the United States, Italy and Spain. The cDNA or gDNA used as material had been derived from T cells, B-cell-depleted T cells, or PBMCs.

V lost 5 bases and J 12 bases, leaving 14 bases between the germline ends. CDR3 length: 11 amino acids. Germline CDR1 reads DFQATT; CDR2 reads SNEGSKA (reference sequence). Per the authors' pipeline: It was from reference gene primer amplification that nucleated cell counts were estimated. The data were produced by immunoSEQ multiplex PCR, yet TCRdb's version contains in-frame clones alone and is incomplete. That table gives V, J and clone size, and the DNA gave D and trimming. This table holds approximately 63,000 clones, about nine tenths found once. Sequencing was carried out using peripheral blood. This receptor was obtained from a human donor in a cohort sampled during active COVID-19. The chain carries TRBV20-1 and TRBJ1-5; a weak D match, TRBD1 (6 bases). The CDR3 loop is CSAPQGPVQHF. The CDR3 DNA reads TGCAGTGCTCCTCAGGGGCCGGTCCAGCATTTT.